This paragraph reports one T cell receptor (beta chain). The data originate from a study of T cells after yellow fever vaccination. Germline V CDR1 and CDR2: WNHNN, SYGVQD (reference sequence). Trimming took 6 bases from V and 0 from J; bases not matched to a gene: 8. This CDR3 is built from 17 residues. TCRdb ran MiXCR on the 5' RACE reads and lists one entry per CDR3 protein. The data contain about 330,000 distinct CDR3 sequences, roughly 7.5% of them singletons. This TCR was recovered from a man aged 18 to 29 who received the YFV17D yellow fever vaccine. J is TRBJ2-3 and V is TRBV10-1, with TRBD2 matching 11 bases. This specimen was PBMCs, taken approximately 47 days after the first yellow fever vaccination. The CDR3 nucleotides read TGCGCCAGCAGCGCCGGGACTAGCGGAACTAGCACAGATACGCAGTATTTT. Residues: CASSAGTSGTSTDTQYF.